One and the same sample provided the 25 T cell receptor beta chains below, sequenced in a study of T cell responses to AZD1222 COVID-19 vaccine. Assay used: immunoSEQ multiplex PCR; TCRdb lists only in-frame clones, some missing. This sample has about 120,000 clones, with approximately 85% found just once. The material sequenced was peripheral blood, taken on day 0 of AZD1222 vaccination. The receptors originated from an adult in good health.

This clone was seen only once. The rearrangement links TRBV19 to TRBJ1-6; D call uncertain. This CDR3 region has 13 residues. The germline V gene encodes CDR1 LNHDA and CDR2 SQIVND (reference sequence). Trimming stripped 5 bases from V and 7 bases from J, with 9 bases between. The CDR3, as DNA: TGTGCCAGTAGTTCTACCCGGAATTCACCCCTCCACTTT. Translating gives CASSSTRNSPLHF.

This clone was counted a few times. The genes are TRBV4-3 and TRBJ1-2; weak D call: TRBD1 (5 bases). Germline V gene data show CDR1 as LGHNA and CDR2 as YSLEER. The length of the CDR3 is 16 residues. Trimming shortened V by 1 base and J by 2 bases, and 14 bases separated the two germline ends. CDR3 DNA: TGCGCCAGCAGCCAAGCCCGGAGGGGAGAAAACTATGGCTACACCTTC. Its protein is CASSQARRGENYGYTF.

The rearrangement links TRBV24-1 to TRBJ2-5; 9 bases line up with TRBD1. This CDR3 comprises 16 residues. Germline V CDR1 and CDR2: KGHDR, SFDVKD. V was pared by 2 bases and J by 5 bases, with 8 bases of the junction left unmatched. CDR3 DNA: TGTGCCACCAGTGATTCTAAACAGGGGGCTAGGGAGACCCAGTACTTC. Residues: CATSDSKQGARETQYF.

Here the CDR3 reads CASSRTVNSYNSPLHF. The CDR3, as DNA: TGTGCCAGCAGTAGGACGGTAAACTCCTATAATTCACCCCTCCACTTT. The chain is built from TRBV27 and TRBJ1-6; D uncertain. The CDR3 is made up of 16 amino acids. The germline CDR1 and CDR2 sequences are MNHEY and SMNVEV (reference sequence). Trimming took 5 bases from V and 0 from J, leaving 11 bases between them.

The V call is TRBV14, the J call TRBJ2-1, with 11 bases lining up with TRBD2. The germline CDR1 and CDR2 sequences are SGHDN and FVKESK. J lost 6 bases, V lost 5 bases, and 6 bases had no gene match. The CDR3 is 15 amino acids. The CDR3 DNA follows: TGTGCCAGCAGCAATCAACTAGCGGGAGCCAATGAGCAGTTCTTC. It codes for CASSNQLAGANEQFF.

The CDR3 nucleotides read TGTGCCAGCAGCCCTACAGGTTCCACCGGGGAGCTGTTTTTT. Translation gives CASSPTGSTGELFF. V usage is TRBV9 and J usage is TRBJ2-2, with D perhaps TRBD1 (5 bases). The CDR3 has 14 amino acids. From germline, CDR1 is SGDLS and CDR2 YYNGEE. The V gene lost 4 bases and the J gene lost 4 bases, with 11 bases spanning the gap.

The CDR3 DNA reads TGTGCCAGCAGCGATTCCGGGACACACTACTTCTTCAATCAGCCCCAGCATTTT. Amino acids: CASSDSGTHYFFNQPQHF. The J gene is TRBJ1-5, the V gene TRBV2, with a possible D match to TRBD1 (6 bases). Trimming removed 6 bases from V and 3 bases from J, with 24 bases in between. The CDR3 length is 18 residues. Per the germline V gene, CDR1 is SNHLY and CDR2 is FYNNEI.

In its sample, this clone was seen once. V is TRBV10-3 and J is TRBJ1-2; the D is unclear. V lost 6 bases and J 4 bases, leaving 15 bases between the germline ends. CDR1 ENHRY and CDR2 SYGVKD come from the germline V gene. This CDR3 comprises 14 residues. CDR3 nucleotide sequence: TGTGCCATCAGCCCACCCACAGTGACCTATGGCTACACCTTC. The encoded protein is CAISPPTVTYGYTF.

The V call is TRBV2, the J call TRBJ1-5; a weak D match, TRBD1 (5 bases). The V gene's germline CDR1 is SNHLY and CDR2 FYNNEI. The CDR3 runs 15 residues. V gave up 3 bases and J gave up 3 bases, with 12 bases separating them. CDR3 protein: CASSDRETPNQPQHF. In DNA form, the CDR3 reads TGTGCCAGCAGTGACAGGGAAACCCCCAATCAGCCCCAGCATTTT.

The table lists this clone with a few counts. The genes are TRBV7-2 and TRBJ2-2, with 10 bases lining up with TRBD2. Unmatched junction bases numbered 1, after V lost 3 bases and J lost 0 bases. The germline CDR1 and CDR2 sequences are SGHTA and FQGNSA. The CDR3 loop spans 16 amino acids. CDR3 bases: TGTGCCAGCAGCTTCAGCGGGAGGGCGAACACCGGGGAGCTGTTTTTT. It is translated as CASSFSGRANTGELFF. Using reference TRBV7-2 and TRBJ2-2 for the parts outside the CDR3, the full variable domain is GAGVSQSPSNKVTEKGKDVELRCDPISGHTALYWYRQSLGQGLEFLIYFQGNSAPDKSGLPSDRFSAERTGGSVSTLTIQRTQQEDSAVYLCASSFSGRANTGELFFGEGSRLTVL.

This chain uses TRBV28 with TRBJ2-7, with D possibly TRBD2 on 5 matching bases. Trimming shortened V by 1 base and J by 5 bases, and 12 bases separated the two germline ends. Germline CDR1 reads MDHEN; CDR2 reads SYDVKM. This CDR3 comprises 14 residues. The CDR3 loop reads CASSLLRGIHEQYF. The CDR3 DNA is TGTGCCAGCAGTTTATTACGAGGGATCCACGAGCAGTACTTC.

The table lists this clone with a few counts. The chain joins TRBV7-8 to TRBJ2-7, with D perhaps matching TRBD2 (6 bases). The CDR3 loop spans 13 amino acids. Trimming shortened V by 4 bases and J by 1 base, and 8 bases separated the two germline ends. Germline V gene sequence: CDR1 SGHVS, CDR2 FQNEAQ. The CDR3 DNA sequence: TGTGCCAGCAGCTACGGGGGATCCTACGAGCAGTACTTC. This encodes CASSYGGSYEQYF.

This chain joins TRBV14 and TRBJ2-5; D assignment may be TRBD1 or TRBD2 (6 bases each). The CDR3 has 13 residues. Germline V CDR1 and CDR2: SGHDN, FVKESK. Trimming left V 6 bases short and J 0 bases short, with 8 bases between. This CDR3 reads CASRGGYQETQYF. The CDR3 coding sequence is TGTGCCAGCAGGGGGGGCTACCAAGAGACCCAGTACTTC. Full variable domain (rest looked up from reference TRBV14 and TRBJ2-5): EAGVTQFPSHSVIEKGQTVTLRCDPISGHDNLYWYRRVMGKEIKFLLHFVKESKQDESGMPNNRFLAERTGGTYSTLKVQPAELEDSGVYFCASRGGYQETQYFGPGTRLLVL.

The genes are TRBV7-3 and TRBJ1-1; D gene unclear. V was trimmed by 7 bases and J by 1 base, leaving 13 bases between them. The germline gives CDR1 SGHTA, CDR2 FQGTGA. This CDR3 is built from 14 residues. CDR3 in DNA: TGTGCCAGCATAAGCGATCCCGAGAACACTGAAGCTTTCTTT. This sequence encodes CASISDPENTEAFF.

The chain is built from TRBV29-1 and TRBJ1-1; TRBD1 aligns across 8 bases. This CDR3 contains 15 residues. The trim removed 6 bases at V and 0 bases at J, leaving 9 bases unmatched. CDR1 and CDR2 from the germline V gene are SQVTM and ANQGSEA. The CDR3 DNA follows: TGCAGCGTGGCCGAAGACAGGGGTGTGAACACTGAAGCTTTCTTT. Translated, it gives CSVAEDRGVNTEAFF.

Worth noting for this clone: Compared with germline, one end of the junction differs, possibly owing to a read error. The CDR3 DNA reads TGTGCCAGCAGTTACGACAGGGGCCTGAACGCTGAAGCTTTCTTT. Its protein product is CASSYDRGLNAEAFF. The J gene is TRBJ1-1, the V gene TRBV6-5, with 8 bases fitting TRBD1. Germline CDR1 reads MNHEY; CDR2 reads SVGAGI. There are 15 residues in the CDR3.

The chain combines TRBV19 with TRBJ2-1, with 7 bases identical to TRBD2. The CDR3 loop spans 15 amino acids. The V and J ends lost 5 bases and 1 base, in that order; junction bases with no gene match: 5. From germline, CDR1 is LNHDA and CDR2 SQIVND (reference sequence). The CDR3 region is CASSSSGRSYNEQFF. Written as DNA, the CDR3 is TGTGCCAGTAGTTCATCCGGGAGGTCCTACAATGAGCAGTTCTTC. The variable domain in full, completed from reference TRBV19 and TRBJ2-1, reads DGGITQSPKYLFRKEGQNVTLSCEQNLNHDAMYWYRQDPGQGLRLIYYSQIVNDFQKGDIAEGYSVSREKKESFPLTVTSAQKNPTAFYLCASSSSGRSYNEQFFGPGTRLTVL.

The chain combines TRBV27 with TRBJ2-1, with unresolved D. The CDR3 has 15 amino acids. Trimming shortened V by 0 bases and J by 6 bases, and 12 bases separated the two germline ends. Germline V CDR1 and CDR2: MNHEY, SMNVEV (reference sequence). CDR3 protein: CASSLSVIALNEQFF. Here the CDR3 DNA reads TGTGCCAGCAGTTTATCGGTGATCGCACTCAATGAGCAGTTCTTC.

V gene TRBV12-5 combines with J gene TRBJ1-5, with D possibly being TRBD1 (5 bases). Trimming took off 9 bases at V and 0 bases at J, with 15 bases between the two ends. This CDR3 region has 15 residues. The germline V gene encodes CDR1 LGHNT and CDR2 FRNRAP. CDR3 residues: CASEQDLLSNQPQHF. The CDR3 nucleotides are TGTGCTAGCGAACAGGACCTGCTTAGCAATCAGCCCCAGCATTTT. Combining the CDR3 with reference TRBV12-5 and TRBJ1-5 gives the whole variable domain DARVTQTPRHKVTEMGQEVTMRCQPILGHNTVFWYRQTMMQGLELLAYFRNRAPLDDSGMPKDRFSAEMPDATLATLKIQPSEPRDSAVYFCASEQDLLSNQPQHFGDGTRLSIL.

This chain joins TRBV15 and TRBJ2-7, with D possibly TRBD2 on 5 matching bases. The germline V gene encodes CDR1 LNHNV and CDR2 YYDKDF (reference sequence). V was trimmed by 0 bases and J by 2 bases, leaving 11 bases between them. This CDR3 comprises 15 residues. The CDR3 DNA reads as TGTGCCACCAGCAGAGAGAGGGCAATAGCCTACGAGCAGTACTTC. It codes for CATSRERAIAYEQYF.

The gene calls are TRBV19 and TRBJ1-2; maybe TRBD1 (6 bases). Deletions cut 6 bases from V and 3 bases from J, with 14 bases between. There are 14 residues in the CDR3. Germline CDR1 LNHDA, CDR2 SQIVND (reference sequence). The CDR3 spells CASRETGRDYGYTF. CDR3 nucleotides: TGTGCCAGTAGAGAGACAGGACGGGACTATGGCTACACCTTC. Drawing the rest from reference TRBV19 and TRBJ1-2, the complete variable domain is DGGITQSPKYLFRKEGQNVTLSCEQNLNHDAMYWYRQDPGQGLRLIYYSQIVNDFQKGDIAEGYSVSREKKESFPLTVTSAQKNPTAFYLCASRETGRDYGYTFGSGTRLTVV.

The chain employs TRBV16 and TRBJ2-2, with a weak D call TRBD1 (5 bases). Germline-derived CDR1 and CDR2 are KGHSY and FQNENV. The CDR3 is made up of 16 amino acids. Between the trimmed V and J ends, which lost 2 bases and 1 base, there was a span of 11 bases. The DNA for the CDR3 is TGTGCCAGCAGCCAACAGAATGACAGGAACACCGGGGAGCTGTTTTTT. This sequence encodes CASSQQNDRNTGELFF.

V gene TRBV11-2 combines with J gene TRBJ1-1, with D perhaps matching TRBD1 (5 bases). CDR3 length: 13 amino acids. The germline CDR1 and CDR2 sequences are SGHAT and FQNNGV. Trimming cost V 5 bases and J 0 bases, with 7 bases left between them. The CDR3 DNA follows: TGTGCCAGCAGCGGACAATTGAACACTGAAGCTTTCTTT. Its protein product is CASSGQLNTEAFF.

The CDR3 here is CASSLGTESNKASDYGYTF. CDR3 DNA: TGTGCCAGCAGCTTAGGTACGGAGTCAAATAAAGCCTCTGACTATGGCTACACCTTC. The chain couples TRBV11-3 to TRBJ1-2; D uncertain. Trimming left V 1 base short and J 3 bases short, with 24 bases between. The CDR3 has 19 residues. Germline-derived CDR1 and CDR2 are SGHNT and YENEEA.

The chain recombines TRBV5-4 with TRBJ2-7; TRBD2 matches at 11 bases. Germline values: CDR1 SGHNT, CDR2 YYREEE (reference sequence). J was trimmed by 3 bases and V by 4 bases; bases with no gene match: 3. The CDR3 consists of 14 residues. CDR3 in DNA: TGTGCCAGCAGCACGGGACTAGCGGACTACGAGCAGTACTTC. Translation: CASSTGLADYEQYF.